This passage covers 17 T cell receptor beta chains from one sample sequenced in a study of T cell changes during pregnancy in multiple sclerosis. TCRdb keeps only in-frame clones here, not all; method: immunoSEQ multiplex PCR. Counted here are approximately 49,000 clones, 92% occurring once; the ten biggest clones make up 0.9% to 1%. Specimen: CD4+ T cells from peripheral blood mononuclear cells, collected in the second trimester of pregnancy. Receptors originate from a female donor in good health, enrolled as a control in a pregnancy study.

CDR3 loop: CAISALKRDKDIQYF. For the CDR3, the DNA is TGTGCCATCAGCGCCCTTAAGCGGGATAAGGACATTCAGTACTTC. V gene TRBV10-3 combines with J gene TRBJ2-4; 7 bases match TRBD2. Germline lookup yields CDR1 ENHRY and CDR2 SYGVKD. The length of the CDR3 is 15 residues. The V gene end was trimmed by 6 bases and the J gene end by 8 bases; junction bases not matched to a gene: 13.

The V and J genes are TRBV2 and TRBJ2-1, with a weak D call TRBD2 (6 bases). Trimming took 8 bases from V and 6 from J, leaving 11 bases between them. Germline-derived CDR1 and CDR2 are SNHLY and FYNNEI. The length of the CDR3 is 12 residues. The DNA for the CDR3 is TGTGCCAGCGGGGGGACCGGCAATGAGCAGTTCTTC. Translating it yields CASGGTGNEQFF. The complete variable domain, with remaining parts taken from reference TRBV2 and TRBJ2-1, reads EPEVTQTPSHQVTQMGQEVILRCVPISNHLYFYWYRQILGQKVEFLVSFYNNEISEKSEIFDDQFSVERPDGSNFTLKIRSTKLEDSAMYFCASGGTGNEQFFGPGTRLTVL.

The chain is built from TRBV7-9 and TRBJ2-2; 7 nucleotides match TRBD1. V was clipped by 2 bases and J by 2 bases; unmatched bases: 5. This CDR3 is built from 16 residues. Germline lookup yields CDR1 SEHNR and CDR2 FQNEAQ (reference sequence). The CDR3, as DNA: TGTGCCAGCAGCTTAACAGGGGCAGTTAACACCGGGGAGCTGTTTTTT. Translating gives CASSLTGAVNTGELFF.

The chain carries TRBV7-8 and TRBJ1-3; 7 bases are a match to TRBD1. V lost 5 bases and J lost 4; bases outside the gene matches: 5. This CDR3 spans 14 amino acids. Per germline, CDR1 SGHVS and CDR2 FQNEAQ. The CDR3 sequence: CASSPTGEGNTIYF. The CDR3 region has the DNA TGTGCCAGCAGCCCAACAGGGGAAGGAAACACCATATATTTT.

The chain combines TRBV7-3 with TRBJ2-1; TRBD2 agrees at 7 bases. Germline CDR1 reads SGHTA; CDR2 reads FQGTGA. The V and J ends lost 2 bases and 7 bases, in that order; junction bases with no gene match: 2. CDR3 length: 13 residues. CDR3 region: CASSLGAGNEQFF. DNA of the CDR3: TGTGCCAGCAGCTTAGGAGCGGGAAATGAGCAGTTCTTC.

CDR3 nucleotides: TGTGCCAGCAGCTTCCTACCGTCTTTACAGGGAACCGGGGAGCTGTTTTTT. Translated, it gives CASSFLPSLQGTGELFF. The V and J genes are TRBV7-3 and TRBJ2-2; the D gene is possibly TRBD1 (6 bases). Trimming stripped 3 bases from V and 5 bases from J, with 19 bases between. The CDR3 length is 17 residues. Per the germline V gene, CDR1 is SGHTA and CDR2 is FQGTGA.

The rearrangement joins TRBV30 to TRBJ2-1; 11 bases are a match to TRBD2. V shed 3 bases and J 4 bases; nucleotides not matched to a gene: 5. The germline gives CDR1 GTSNPN, CDR2 SVGIG (reference sequence). This CDR3 is 15 amino acids long. CDR3 sequence (DNA): TGTGCCTGGAGGGGGACTAGCGGATTATACAATGAGCAGTTCTTC. Residues: CAWRGTSGLYNEQFF.

This chain uses TRBV7-9 with TRBJ1-1; 7 positions agree with TRBD1. J gave up 1 base and V 5 bases, and 1 base lay outside the gene matches. There are 13 residues in the CDR3. The germline V gene encodes CDR1 SEHNR and CDR2 FQNEAQ (reference sequence). CDR3 sequence (DNA): TGTGCCAGCAGCGGACAGGAGAACACTGAAGCTTTCTTT. It yields the protein CASSGQENTEAFF.

The rearrangement joins TRBV28 to TRBJ2-5; TRBD2 aligns across 16 bases. Germline V gene data show CDR1 as MDHEN and CDR2 as SYDVKM. Trimming removed 5 bases from V and 7 bases from J; junction bases left unmatched: 10. The CDR3 totals 17 residues. The CDR3 protein is CASSPNPGLAGGGTQYF. The CDR3 nucleotides are TGTGCCAGCAGTCCCAATCCGGGACTAGCGGGAGGGGGGACCCAGTACTTC.

The rearrangement joins TRBV5-1 to TRBJ2-7, with a weak D call TRBD1 (5 bases). The germline V gene encodes CDR1 SGHRS and CDR2 YFSETQ. Deletions cut 1 base from V and 3 bases from J, with 20 bases between. The CDR3 runs to 17 residues. CDR3 DNA sequence: TGCGCCAGCAGCTTGCGCCTTTTGTCAGGGCGCGACTACGAGCAGTACTTC. This codes for CASSLRLLSGRDYEQYF.

The chain is built from TRBV19 and TRBJ1-5, with 9 bases identical to TRBD1. The germline CDR1 and CDR2 sequences are LNHDA and SQIVND (reference sequence). This CDR3 has 15 amino acids. V shed 3 bases, J shed 6 bases, and the junction held 6 bases outside the gene matches. This CDR3 reads CASSMAQGASQPQHF. The CDR3 region has the DNA TGTGCCAGTAGTATGGCACAGGGGGCAAGTCAGCCCCAGCATTTT. Complete variable domain (other parts from reference TRBV19 and TRBJ1-5): DGGITQSPKYLFRKEGQNVTLSCEQNLNHDAMYWYRQDPGQGLRLIYYSQIVNDFQKGDIAEGYSVSREKKESFPLTVTSAQKNPTAFYLCASSMAQGASQPQHFGDGTRLSIL.

This chain links TRBV18 with TRBJ1-4; the D is unclear. The CDR3 is 13 amino acids. The V end was cut by 3 bases, the J end by 3 bases, with 5 bases between. Germline-derived CDR1 and CDR2 are KGHSH and LQKENI. The DNA for the CDR3 is TGTGCCAGCTCACCGGGCGCTAATGAAAAACTGTTTTTT. Encoded protein: CASSPGANEKLFF. The full variable domain, with the rest looked up from reference TRBV18 and TRBJ1-4, is NAGVMQNPRHLVRRRGQEARLRCSPMKGHSHVYWYRQLPEEGLKFMVYLQKENIIDESGMPKERFSAEFPKEGPSILRIQQVVRGDSAAYFCASSPGANEKLFFGSGTQLSVL.

The gene calls are TRBV4-2 and TRBJ1-1; TRBD1 matches at 7 bases. The J segment lost 4 bases and the V segment lost 6 bases, leaving 11 bases of the junction unmatched. CDR3 size: 15 residues. Germline CDR1 and CDR2: LGHNA and YNFKEQ. This CDR3 reads CASSRDSREVTEAFF. CDR3 sequence (DNA): TGTGCCAGCAGTAGGGACAGCAGGGAGGTCACTGAAGCTTTCTTT.

DNA for the CDR3: TGTGCCAGCAGTACTTTCCCCGCCTGGGGCTACACCTTC. Protein: CASSTFPAWGYTF. The chain employs TRBV28 and TRBJ1-2, with unresolved D. V gave up 5 bases and J gave up 8 bases, with 15 bases separating them. Per the germline V gene, CDR1 is MDHEN and CDR2 is SYDVKM. The length of the CDR3 is 13 residues.

This rearrangement joins TRBV9 to TRBJ1-1; TRBD1 might be the D (5 bases). Per germline, CDR1 SGDLS and CDR2 YYNGEE. V lost 2 bases and J lost 0, with 8 bases in between. The length of the CDR3 is 14 residues. CDR3 bases: TGTGCCAGCAGCGTTGGGGCTATGAACACTGAAGCTTTCTTT. It encodes CASSVGAMNTEAFF.

The genes are TRBV4-3 and TRBJ1-1, with a possible D match to TRBD1 (6 bases). This CDR3 region has 17 residues. Trimming took off 0 bases at V and 0 bases at J, with 14 bases between the two ends. Looked up from germline, CDR1 is LGHNA and CDR2 is YSLEER. The CDR3 bases are TGCGCCAGCAGCCAAGATCTAAGGGGGGGGATGAACACTGAAGCTTTCTTT. Amino acids: CASSQDLRGGMNTEAFF.

The chain uses TRBV18 and TRBJ1-1, with D unclear. V lost 4 bases to trimming and J lost 4 bases, with 13 bases between them. This CDR3 comprises 14 residues. CDR1 and CDR2 from the germline V gene are KGHSH and LQKENI. CDR3 sequence: CASSLSGDATEAFF. For the CDR3, the DNA is TGTGCCAGCTCACTTTCAGGCGACGCCACTGAAGCTTTCTTT. Variable domain in full (rest from reference TRBV18 and TRBJ1-1): NAGVMQNPRHLVRRRGQEARLRCSPMKGHSHVYWYRQLPEEGLKFMVYLQKENIIDESGMPKERFSAEFPKEGPSILRIQQVVRGDSAAYFCASSLSGDATEAFFGQGTRLTVV.